The 28 T cell receptor beta chains below were found in one sample sequenced in a study of T cells in Graves' hyperthyroidism and ophthalmopathy. From RNA transcripts, TCR beta CDR3 regions were amplified. HTBI primers were used for first-round RT-PCR of the TCR CDR3. TCRdb independently ran MiXCR on the multiplex PCR reads; one entry per CDR3 protein. Of nearly 750,000 distinct CDR3 sequences in the sample, under 45% are singletons; the top ten hold around 29%. The specimen was blood. These receptors originate from a middle-aged woman with Graves' hyperthyroidism.

Regarding this clonotype: This may stem from a read error, because a much larger clone lies one nucleotide away. The J gene is TRBJ2-7, the V gene TRBV20-1; D tentatively reads TRBD1 or TRBD2 (5 bases each). Trimming took 6 bases from V and 2 from J, leaving 17 bases between them. CDR1 DFQATT and CDR2 SNEGSKA come from the germline V gene (reference sequence). CDR3 length: 14 residues. CDR3 sequence reads: CSAIRGPKTYEQYF. For the CDR3, the DNA is TGCAGTGCGATCCGGGGCCCTAAGACCTACGAGCAGTACTTC.

This clonotype was observed at least ten times. This sequence joins TRBV6-5 and TRBJ1-5; D is uncertain. The CDR3 runs 14 residues. V lost 6 bases and J 0 bases, leaving 9 bases between the germline ends. Germline lookup yields CDR1 MNHEY and CDR2 SVGAGI. The CDR3 region has the DNA TGTGCCAGCAGAAAGACGGGTAGCAATCAGCCCCAGCATTTT. Translation: CASRKTGSNQPQHF.

This clonotype was detected a few times. The V and J genes are TRBV25-1 and TRBJ2-5; 8 bases are a match to TRBD1. CDR3 size: 15 residues. CDR1 is MGHDK, CDR2 SYGVNS, per germline. V lost 4 bases, J lost 4 bases, and 8 bases stayed unmatched. CDR3 loop: CASSAPGGAGETQYF. For the CDR3, the DNA is TGTGCCAGCAGTGCGCCAGGGGGCGCAGGAGAGACCCAGTACTTC.

This clonotype appeared many times. This chain links TRBV29-1 with TRBJ1-1, with D possibly being TRBD1 (6 bases). V lost 7 bases and J 10 bases, leaving 13 bases between the germline ends. Germline CDR1 reads SQVTM; CDR2 reads ANQGSEA. The CDR3 sequence is 10 residues long. CDR3 sequence: CSAEGRGAFF. The CDR3 coding sequence is TGCAGCGCCGAGGGCAGGGGAGCTTTCTTT.

The V and J genes are TRBV5-1 and TRBJ2-5, with D tentatively TRBD2 (7 bases). CDR3 size: 13 residues. Deletions cut 1 base from V and 5 bases from J, with 9 bases between. The germline gives CDR1 SGHRS, CDR2 YFSETQ. Written as DNA, the CDR3 is TGCGCCAGCAGCTTGCGGGGGGCCGAGACCCAGTACTTC. Translated, it gives CASSLRGAETQYF.

In its sample, this clonotype was seen once. One base away lies a much larger clone, so this may be a sequencing read error. The rearrangement uses TRBV7-3 and TRBJ1-3; D remains ambiguous. Germline V CDR1 and CDR2: SGHTA, FQGTGA. This CDR3 spans 12 amino acids. CDR3 bases: TGTGCCAGCAGCTTAGAGGCTAACACCATAAATTTT. This codes for CASSLEANTINF.

This clonotype was detected a few times. The rearrangement links TRBV12-3 or TRBV12-4 to TRBJ1-4; TRBD1 matches at 8 bases. CDR3 length: 16 residues. V was clipped by 0 bases and J by 4 bases; unmatched bases: 4. As DNA, the CDR3 is TGTGCCAGCAGTTTAGCGGACAGGGTGGGTAATGAAAAACTGTTTTTT. It encodes CASSLADRVGNEKLFF.

The chain joins TRBV11-3 to TRBJ2-7, with 12 bases aligning to TRBD2. The CDR3 sequence is 16 residues long. CDR1 and CDR2 (germline): SGHNT, YENEEA. Trimming removed 3 bases from V and 3 bases from J; junction bases left unmatched: 6. The chain's CDR3 is CASSFTSGGPNYEQYF. CDR3 sequence (DNA): TGTGCCAGCAGCTTCACTAGCGGGGGGCCCAACTACGAGCAGTACTTC.

This clonotype has only a few counts. This sequence joins TRBV5-6 and TRBJ1-1; TRBD1 matches at 7 bases. CDR3 length: 15 residues. The germline V gene encodes CDR1 SGHDT and CDR2 YYEEEE. With V trimmed by 4 bases and J by 5 bases, 11 bases remained unmatched. CDR3 in amino acids: CASSLTGQMGTEAFF. CDR3 nucleotides: TGTGCCAGCAGCCTGACAGGGCAGATGGGGACTGAAGCTTTCTTT.

The sample holds a few counts of this clonotype. The gene calls are TRBV11-2 and TRBJ1-1, with D perhaps matching TRBD1 (6 bases). Germline V gene sequence: CDR1 SGHAT, CDR2 FQNNGV. The germline V and J ends were trimmed by 3 bases and 6 bases, with 11 bases remaining between them. The CDR3 has 13 residues. CDR3 amino acids: CASSLHRESEAFF. The CDR3, as DNA: TGTGCCAGCAGCTTGCACAGGGAATCTGAAGCTTTCTTT.

This clonotype came up many times. This chain links TRBV7-2 with TRBJ2-5, with D perhaps TRBD1 (5 bases). Trimming shortened V by 4 bases and J by 4 bases, and 16 bases separated the two germline ends. Germline CDR1 SGHTA, CDR2 FQGNSA. This CDR3 contains 15 residues. The CDR3 here is CASSSDPGFSETQYF. The CDR3 nucleotides read TGTGCCAGCAGCTCGGACCCAGGGTTCTCAGAGACCCAGTACTTC.

The V and J genes are TRBV7-6 and TRBJ1-5, with D unclear. The V end lost 4 bases, the J end lost 7 bases, and 23 bases lay between the germline ends. The CDR3 loop spans 17 amino acids. CDR1 is SGHVS and CDR2 is FNYEAQ in the germline V gene. As DNA, the CDR3 is TGTGCCAGCAGCTCTAGCGGAGGGAGTTACGGTGAGCAGCCCCAGCATTTT. It yields the protein CASSSSGGSYGEQPQHF.

In its sample, this clonotype was seen many times. This chain uses TRBV15 with TRBJ1-2; D unclear. V lost 2 bases and J 2 bases, leaving 18 bases between the germline ends. The CDR3 is 17 amino acids. Germline loops: CDR1 LNHNV, CDR2 YYDKDF (reference sequence). CDR3: CATSRPGSNGGNYGYTF. CDR3 nucleotides: TGTGCCACCAGCAGACCTGGCAGCAACGGAGGGAACTATGGCTACACCTTC.

This clonotype is a singleton in its sample. This chain joins TRBV9 and TRBJ2-1; perhaps TRBD2 as D (6 bases). Trimming pared 1 base from V and 1 base from J, leaving 9 bases between. The germline V gene encodes CDR1 SGDLS and CDR2 YYNGEE. This CDR3 contains 15 residues. This CDR3 reads CASSVSEGSYNEQFF. In DNA, the CDR3 is TGTGCCAGCAGCGTATCGGAGGGTTCCTACAATGAGCAGTTCTTC. The variable domain in full, with the rest retrieved from reference TRBV9 and TRBJ2-1, is DSGVTQTPKHLITATGQRVTLRCSPRSGDLSVYWYQQSLDQGLQFLIQYYNGEERAKGNILERFSAQQFPDLHSELNLSSLELGDSALYFCASSVSEGSYNEQFFGPGTRLTVL.

In regard to this clonotype: Just one base apart from a much larger clone, this may be a read error. The rearrangement links TRBV29-1 to TRBJ1-2; TRBD1 is a possible D gene (5 bases). The CDR3 has 13 amino acids. Germline values: CDR1 SQVTM, CDR2 ANQGSEA. Trimming shortened V by 6 bases and J by 4 bases, and 15 bases separated the two germline ends. The DNA for the CDR3 is TGCAGCGTCCTTGGCAGGGCCGTCTATGGCTACACCTTC. This gives the protein CSVLGRAVYGYTF.

The J gene is TRBJ1-5, the V gene TRBV7-3; D is unclear. The germline V gene has CDR1 SGHTA and CDR2 FQGTGA. This CDR3 spans 16 amino acids. V lost 5 bases, J lost 11 bases, and 25 bases lay in between. The CDR3 is CASSLHPGGSEETQHF. CDR3 DNA sequence: TGTGCCAGCAGCCTACACCCGGGAGGGAGTGAAGAGACCCAGCATTTT.

This clonotype occurred a few times. The chain employs TRBV2 and TRBJ2-7; no reliable D call. The CDR3 length is 13 residues. Germline V gene data show CDR1 as SNHLY and CDR2 as FYNNEI. Trimming pared 5 bases from V and 6 bases from J, leaving 14 bases between. CDR3 nucleotides: TGTGCCAGCAGTTACCTGGGAATGGTCGAGCAGTACTTC. Translated: CASSYLGMVEQYF.

The rearrangement uses TRBV5-5 and TRBJ2-5, with D perhaps TRBD1 (6 bases). V lost 9 bases and J 5 bases, leaving 23 bases between the germline ends. Germline V gene data show CDR1 as SGHKS and CDR2 as YYEKEE (reference sequence). The CDR3 sequence is 15 residues long. This CDR3 is CATNSRGRYQETQYF. The CDR3 region has the DNA TGTGCCACCAATTCCAGGGGCAGGTATCAGGAGACCCAGTACTTC.

This clonotype has only a few counts. V is TRBV5-1 and J is TRBJ1-6, with D tentatively TRBD1 (5 bases). Germline CDR1 is SGHRS and CDR2 is YFSETQ. This CDR3 contains 15 residues. V dropped 3 bases and J dropped 8 bases, with 15 bases sitting between them. The CDR3 loop is CASSSDGGWYSPLHF. CDR3 nucleotides: TGCGCCAGCAGCTCCGACGGGGGATGGTATTCACCCCTCCACTTT.

This sequence joins TRBV27 and TRBJ1-5, with D possibly matching TRBD1 (5 bases). Trimming pared 8 bases from V and 0 bases from J, leaving 11 bases between. Germline V gives CDR1 MNHEY, CDR2 SMNVEV (reference sequence). CDR3 length: 14 amino acids. Written as DNA, the CDR3 is TGTGCCAGCGCTCGGACACTTAGCAATCAGCCCCAGCATTTT. This sequence encodes CASARTLSNQPQHF.

This clonotype came up many times. This chain connects TRBV2 to TRBJ1-1; perhaps TRBD1 as D (6 bases). This CDR3 has 15 residues. Germline CDR1 and CDR2: SNHLY and FYNNEI. The V end lost 4 bases, the J end lost 1 base, and 13 bases lay between the germline ends. The DNA of the CDR3 is TGTGCCAGCAGTGTAGAACAGGGAGGGAACACTGAAGCTTTCTTT. Residues: CASSVEQGGNTEAFF.

Points on this clonotype: This may come from a read error, since a much larger clone is one base off. V usage is TRBV29-1 and J usage is TRBJ2-5; 8 bases match TRBD1. Per the germline V gene, CDR1 is SQVTM and CDR2 is ANQGSEA. The CDR3 is 15 residues long. The V and J ends lost 2 bases and 4 bases, in that order; junction bases with no gene match: 9. For the CDR3, the DNA is TGCAGCGTTGAAAGGACGACAGGGGCAGGAGAGACCCAGTACTTC. Amino acids: CSVERTTGAGETQYF. The variable domain in full, with the rest retrieved from reference TRBV29-1 and TRBJ2-5, is SAVISQKPSRDICQRGTSLTIQCQVDSQVTMMFWYRQQPGQSLTLIATANQGSEATYESGFVIDKFPISRPNLTFSTLTVSNMSPEDSSIYLCSVERTTGAGETQYFGPGTRLLVL.

This clonotype has ten or more counts. As DNA, the CDR3 is TGTGCCAGCCAGTGGGAGACCCAGTACTTC. This sequence encodes CASQWETQYF. The gene calls are TRBV25-1 and TRBJ2-5; no clear D. This CDR3 region has 10 residues. The germline CDR1 and CDR2 sequences are MGHDK and SYGVNS. The V and J ends lost 8 bases and 5 bases respectively, with 6 bases between them.

This clonotype has more than one count but fewer than ten. The chain couples TRBV7-2 to TRBJ2-2; 9 nucleotides align to TRBD1. Germline CDR1 SGHTA, CDR2 FQGNSA. The trim removed 5 bases at V and 3 bases at J, leaving 16 bases unmatched. The CDR3 has 19 residues. CDR3 amino acids: CASSLRGQGPWRDTGELFF. CDR3 coding DNA: TGTGCCAGCAGCCTTAGGGGACAGGGTCCCTGGAGGGACACCGGGGAGCTGTTTTTT.

This clonotype appeared many times. V is TRBV4-1 and J is TRBJ2-5; maybe TRBD2 (6 bases). The CDR3 is 15 residues long. Germline assignment: CDR1 MGHRA and CDR2 YSYEKL. V was shortened by 0 bases and J by 0 bases, with 8 bases between the two germline ends. The DNA for the CDR3 is TGCGCCAGCAGCCAAGAGGAGGGGTACCAAGAGACCCAGTACTTC. Protein sequence: CASSQEEGYQETQYF.

The V gene is TRBV28, the J gene TRBJ1-1, with unresolved D. Germline V gives CDR1 MDHEN, CDR2 SYDVKM. The CDR3 is 12 residues long. The germline V and J ends were trimmed by 8 bases and 7 bases, with 14 bases remaining between them. In DNA form, the CDR3 reads TGTGCCAGCGGCGGCGGACCCTATGAAGCTTTCTTT. Protein: CASGGGPYEAFF.

J is TRBJ2-7 and V is TRBV7-9; D uncertain. The CDR3 spans 10 residues. Trimming took off 5 bases at V and 9 bases at J, with 8 bases between the two ends. Germline V gene data show CDR1 as SEHNR and CDR2 as FQNEAQ (reference sequence). The CDR3 reads CASSALGQYF. DNA of the CDR3: TGTGCCAGCAGCGCACTCGGGCAGTACTTC.

This chain connects TRBV4-3 to TRBJ2-2; unclear D gene. V lost 5 bases to trimming and J lost 3 bases, with 10 bases between them. CDR3 length: 14 amino acids. CDR1 LGHNA and CDR2 YSLEER come from the germline V gene. CDR3 region: CASSWGWDTGELFF. The CDR3, as DNA: TGCGCCAGCAGCTGGGGTTGGGACACCGGGGAGCTGTTTTTT.